This T cell receptor (beta chain) was obtained from a study of human T cells and chemical hapten exposure. At the level of the study: Read at 6 days, the patch tests placed 0.01% DPC on the upper back.

The time point was: patch test 1, 2 weeks after DPC sensitization. Specified treatment: therapeutic diphenylcyclopropenone sensitization with weekly scalp DPC. Extraction yielded total RNA from whole blood (unfractionated). A remark on this clonotype: Its antigen is as yet unknown.

The library tagged each cDNA molecule with unique molecular identifiers. Using its own MiXCR run on the RACE reads, TCRdb lists one record per CDR3 protein. Here the sample spans fewer than 150,000 distinct CDR3 sequences, approximately 14% being singletons. Findings and limits, study-wide: Expanded TCRs made up significantly more big CDR3 similarity clusters than controls did.

The CDR3 extends over 16 amino acids. Germline CDR1 reads SQVTM; CDR2 reads ANQGSEA. The junction had 11 bases not matched to a gene; V was cut back by 0 bases and J by 6 bases. The TCR sequence derives from a man between 18 and 29 years old with alopecia areata. Some clones in this sample may be carry-over from other donors' samples. J is TRBJ2-1 and V is TRBV29-1; the match to TRBD1 covers 7 bases. The sample was whole blood, taken in connection with sensitization to the hapten diphenylcyclopropenone (DPC). Written as DNA, the CDR3 is TGCAGCGTTGAAGACTCCGGGACAGCCACACTCAATGAGCAGTTCTTC. Its translation is CSVEDSGTATLNEQFF.